The source of this T cell receptor (beta chain) is a study of OX40 agonist ivuxolimab in advanced cancers. Study in general: Prior therapy, whether anti-PD-1, anti-PD-L1 or anti-CTLA-4, was allowed, and approximately 37% had some.

TCRdb keeps only in-frame clones here, not all; method: immunoSEQ multiplex PCR. The sample shows under 80,000 clones, roughly 90% of them seen only once. Blood samples were obtained at baseline, cycle 4 day 1, and cycle 7 day 1. The sample was CD4+ or CD8+ T cells sorted from blood, taken in a trial of the OX40 agonist ivuxolimab. This clonotype was obtained from an adult with an advanced solid tumor such as melanoma, head and neck, liver or kidney cancer.

CDR3 DNA: TGTGCCAGCAGAGGGGAGGCGTCCTCGGAGCTGTTTTTT. Protein product: CASRGEASSELFF. The J gene is TRBJ2-2, the V gene TRBV2; D is possibly TRBD2 (6 bases). CDR3 size: 13 residues. Germline V gene lookup returns CDR1 SNHLY and CDR2 FYNNEI. V shed 6 bases and J shed 10 bases, with 15 bases lying between them. The whole variable domain, remainder taken from reference TRBV2 and TRBJ2-2, is EPEVTQTPSHQVTQMGQEVILRCVPISNHLYFYWYRQILGQKVEFLVSFYNNEISEKSEIFDDQFSVERPDGSNFTLKIRSTKLEDSAMYFCASRGEASSELFFGEGSRLTVL.